What follows is one T cell receptor beta chain and its context. These data originate in a study of shared clonotypes between healthy human individuals. Assay: immunoSEQ multiplex PCR; the TCRdb copy retains only in-frame clones and omits some. The repertoire includes millions of clones, around nine tenths of them detected once, and 0.13% to 0.15% sits in the top ten. Losses at the gene ends were 5 bases for V and 0 bases for J; bases not matched to a gene: 8. The CDR3 is 16 amino acids. Looked up from germline, CDR1 is SGHAT and CDR2 is FQNNGV. The sequenced sample consisted of naive CD4+ T cells sorted from blood. The sample's subset: CD45RA+ positively selected. The sequence was collected from a man aged 18 to 35 in good health. V gene TRBV11-2 combines with J gene TRBJ2-7, with 9 bases that match TRBD2. CDR3 nucleotide sequence: TGTGCCAGCAGCCCCCTAGCGGGGACCTACTCCTACGAGCAGTACTTC. Its translation: CASSPLAGTYSYEQYF.